Here is one TCR beta chain with its context. What it binds is unknown. Germline loops: CDR1 DFQATT, CDR2 SNEGSKA (reference sequence). This CDR3 region has 15 residues. J lost 6 bases, V lost 5 bases, and 7 bases had no gene match. The record originates from a study of blood T cells in healthy people across ages. Study results and limitations: It was not possible, with unsorted PBMCs, to conclusively compare naive and antigen-experienced cells.

Together with a sample-barcoded 5' primer, a J-beta primer mix was included in a second PCR lasting about 6 to 11 cycles. Unique molecular identifiers of 12 random nucleotides labeled each cDNA. TCRdb analysed the 5' RACE reads with MiXCR anew, one entry per CDR3 protein. Here the sample spans 1.4 million or so distinct CDR3 sequences, under 55% being singletons. Sequenced input: blood. The chain carries TRBV20-1 and TRBJ2-3; 14 bases line up with TRBD2. The receptor comes from a woman aged 18-35 years in good health. The CDR3 nucleotides are TGCAGTGCTTCCCTTCGGACTAGCGGGAGGGATACGCAGTATTTT. This sequence encodes CSASLRTSGRDTQYF.